This TCR beta chain was observed in a study of T cell responses to AZD1222 COVID-19 vaccine. Profiling relied on immunoSEQ multiplex PCR, and the TCRdb table lists in-frame clones only, not all of them. This table holds some 71,000 clones, 84% found once. Per germline, CDR1 LGHNA and CDR2 YSLEER. Trimming pared 3 bases from V and 2 bases from J, leaving 14 bases between. The CDR3 has 15 amino acids. The chain uses TRBV4-3 and TRBJ2-7; the D gene is possibly TRBD1 (6 bases). This TCR derives from an adult in good health. The sample consisted of peripheral blood, taken on day 0 of AZD1222 vaccination. The CDR3 nucleotides are TGCGCCAGCAGCCAGGGGACAACCCTTCCCTACGAGCAGTACTTC. Translating gives CASSQGTTLPYEQYF.